The table lists the clone carrying this TCR beta chain with a count of one. Sequencing of TCR beta, carried out with a high-throughput approach, was applied to CD8+ and CD4+ T cells from the blood. Negative isolation was used for CD8+ and CD4+ T cells, and FACS enrichment was applied to TEMRA cells. This specimen comes from a study of CD8 T cells in Susac syndrome. Random hexamers were used to reverse transcribe the RNA input (roughly 0.5 to 1 ug). TCR beta CDR3 was amplified by immunoSEQ multiplex PCR. This amplification extended across 54 Vbeta and 13 Jbeta segments. MiXCR, run by TCRdb on the immunoSEQ multiplex PCR reads, gives a single entry per CDR3 protein. Among about 210,000 distinct CDR3 sequences listed, nearly 97% were seen once. Looked up from germline, CDR1 is SGHTA and CDR2 is FQGNSA. Trimming took off 4 bases at V and 5 bases at J, with 12 bases between the two ends. The CDR3 is 14 residues long.

The chain joins TRBV7-2 to TRBJ1-5, with D possibly TRBD1 on 5 matching bases. This TCR came from a human donor with multiple sclerosis. The material sequenced was CD4+ T cells from PBMCs. The CDR3 is CASSSTGADQPQHF. The CDR3 DNA follows: TGTGCCAGCAGCTCCACTGGGGCTGATCAGCCCCAGCATTTT.